This T cell receptor beta chain was captured in a study of blood T cell repertoires in COVID-19. Generated by immunoSEQ multiplex PCR, the TCRdb table keeps only in-frame clones and is missing some. The sample includes roughly 400,000 clones, roughly 87% seen only once; the top ten take about 0.6%. CDR1 is MNHEY, CDR2 SVGAGI, per germline. The ends were cut back, 6 bases at V and 7 bases at J, with 12 bases in the middle. The CDR3 runs to 13 residues. This receptor was identified in a man aged 18 to 30 who had recovered from COVID-19. J is TRBJ1-4 and V is TRBV6-5; D is unclear. Sequencing was done on a sample of PBMCs or T cells enriched from blood (not recorded which). The DNA for the CDR3 is TGTGCCAGCAGAGGAGTGAATGGTGAAAAACTGTTTTTT. It yields the protein CASRGVNGEKLFF.